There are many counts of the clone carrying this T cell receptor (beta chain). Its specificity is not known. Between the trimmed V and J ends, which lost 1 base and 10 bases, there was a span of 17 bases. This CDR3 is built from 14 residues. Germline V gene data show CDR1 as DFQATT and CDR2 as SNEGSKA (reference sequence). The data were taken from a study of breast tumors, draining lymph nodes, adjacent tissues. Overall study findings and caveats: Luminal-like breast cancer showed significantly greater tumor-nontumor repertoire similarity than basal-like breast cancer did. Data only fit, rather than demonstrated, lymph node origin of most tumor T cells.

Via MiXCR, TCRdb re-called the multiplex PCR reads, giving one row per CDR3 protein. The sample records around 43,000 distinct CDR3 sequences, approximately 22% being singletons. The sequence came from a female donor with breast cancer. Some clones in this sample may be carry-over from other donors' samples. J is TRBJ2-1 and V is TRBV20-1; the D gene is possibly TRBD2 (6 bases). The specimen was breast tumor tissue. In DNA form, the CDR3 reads TGCAGTGCTAGAGCAGGAGGGTTGGATGCAGAGCAGTTCTTC. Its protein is CSARAGGLDAEQFF.